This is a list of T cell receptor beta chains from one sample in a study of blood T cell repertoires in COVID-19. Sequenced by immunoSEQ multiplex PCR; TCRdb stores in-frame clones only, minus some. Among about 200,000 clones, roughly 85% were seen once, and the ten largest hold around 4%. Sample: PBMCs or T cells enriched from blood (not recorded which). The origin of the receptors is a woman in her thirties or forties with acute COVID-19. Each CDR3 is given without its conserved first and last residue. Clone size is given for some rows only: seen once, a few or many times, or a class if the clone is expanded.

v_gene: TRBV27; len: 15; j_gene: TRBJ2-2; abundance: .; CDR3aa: ASSPAPGQGHTGELF
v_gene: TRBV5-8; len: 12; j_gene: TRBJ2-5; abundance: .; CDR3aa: ASSYYRDQETQY
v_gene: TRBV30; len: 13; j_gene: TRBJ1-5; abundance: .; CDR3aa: AWSVAGGRNQPQH
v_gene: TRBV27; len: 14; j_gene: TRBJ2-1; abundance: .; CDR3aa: ASSLMTSGPYNEQF
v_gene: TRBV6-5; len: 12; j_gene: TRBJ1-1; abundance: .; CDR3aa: ASSYAGLNTEAF
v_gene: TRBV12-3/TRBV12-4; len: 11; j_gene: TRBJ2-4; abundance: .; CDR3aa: ASRGGQQNIQY
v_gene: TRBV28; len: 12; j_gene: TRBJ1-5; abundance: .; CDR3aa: ASSQGGGNQPQH
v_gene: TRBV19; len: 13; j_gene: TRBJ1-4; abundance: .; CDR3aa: ASSITGARVEKLF
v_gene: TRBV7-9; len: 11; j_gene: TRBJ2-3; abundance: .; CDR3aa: ASSGRATDTQY
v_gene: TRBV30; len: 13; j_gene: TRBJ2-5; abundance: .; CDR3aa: AWSGGTGIQETQY
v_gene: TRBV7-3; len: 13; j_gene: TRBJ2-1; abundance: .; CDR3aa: ASSFGTSVNNEQF
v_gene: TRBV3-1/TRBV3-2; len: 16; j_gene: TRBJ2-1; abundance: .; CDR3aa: ASSQDLTSGSVYNEQF
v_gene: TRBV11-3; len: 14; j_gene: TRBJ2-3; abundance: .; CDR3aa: ASSPGRAERTDTQY
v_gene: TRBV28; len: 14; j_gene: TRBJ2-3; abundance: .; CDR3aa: ASSLWREGRGDTQY
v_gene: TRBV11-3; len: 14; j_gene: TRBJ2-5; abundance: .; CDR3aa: ASSPRLAGGVETQY
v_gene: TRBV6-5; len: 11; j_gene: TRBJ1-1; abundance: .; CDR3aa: ASSYDPNYEAF
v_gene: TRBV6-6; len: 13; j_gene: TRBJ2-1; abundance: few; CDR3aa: ASGEERLSYNEQF
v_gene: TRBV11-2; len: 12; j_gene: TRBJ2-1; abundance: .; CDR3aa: ASSKRGIFNEQF
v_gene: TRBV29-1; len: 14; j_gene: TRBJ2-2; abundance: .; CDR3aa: SAQGLAGGPGGELF
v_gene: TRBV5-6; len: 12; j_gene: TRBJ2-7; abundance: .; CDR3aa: ASSPTWGAYEQY
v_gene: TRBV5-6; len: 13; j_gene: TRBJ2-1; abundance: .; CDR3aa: ASSSDRVIGNEQF
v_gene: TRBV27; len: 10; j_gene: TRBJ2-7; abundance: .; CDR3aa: ASSLIGDEQY
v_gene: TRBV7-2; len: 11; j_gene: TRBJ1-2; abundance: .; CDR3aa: ASSLAGDYGYT
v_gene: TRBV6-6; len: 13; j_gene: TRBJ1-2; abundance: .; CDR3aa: ASSPSQGRNYGYT
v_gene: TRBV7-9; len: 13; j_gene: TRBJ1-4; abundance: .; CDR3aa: ASSSGTGINEKLF